These T cell receptor beta chains were read from a single sample in a study of blood T cell repertoires in COVID-19. TCRdb's table, derived via immunoSEQ multiplex PCR, lists solely in-frame clones and lacks some. The sample holds nearly 45,000 clones, over 75% seen once. The sequencing sample was made of peripheral blood. The source of these receptors is a human donor in a cohort sampled during active COVID-19. The CDR3 runs from the conserved cysteine through the conserved F or W. The D gene is left open where the match is weak. Some rows have no size entry. The others give once, few or many, or a class for an expanded clone.

J gene,D gene,clone size,V gene,CDR3 DNA,CDR3 protein
TRBJ2-7,TRBD2,.,TRBV5-6,TGTGCCAGCAGCTTGGCGGCGGGAGGGGCCTACGAGCAGTACTTC,CASSLAAGGAYEQYF
TRBJ2-1,TRBD1,.,TRBV4-3,TGCGCCAGCAGCCAGGCCCGGGACAGCGTTTACAATGAGCAGTTCTTC,CASSQARDSVYNEQFF
TRBJ2-5,TRBD2,.,TRBV19,TGTGCCAGTAGTAGGGGGACTAGCGGGAGATCGGAGACCCAGTACTTC,CASSRGTSGRSETQYF
TRBJ2-7,TRBD1,.,TRBV27,TGTGCCAGCAGTTACCCGGGACAGGGGGATTACGAGCAGTACTTC,CASSYPGQGDYEQYF
TRBJ2-3,.,.,TRBV7-2,TGTGCCAGCAGCTTAGGCGCGGCCTACACAGATACGCAGTATTTT,CASSLGAAYTDTQYF
TRBJ1-1,.,.,TRBV11-2,TGTGCCAGCAGCTCCCGAGGAGGGACGAACACTGAAGCTTTCTTT,CASSSRGGTNTEAFF
TRBJ2-1,.,few,TRBV19,TGTGCCAGTCAAGTCGGCTCCTACAATGAGCAGTTCTTC,CASQVGSYNEQFF
TRBJ2-1,TRBD2,few,TRBV15,TGTGCCACCAGCAGAATGGGACTAGCCGAGCAGTTCTTC,CATSRMGLAEQFF
TRBJ2-1,TRBD1,.,TRBV28,TGTGCCAGCAGTAGACAGGGGGCGGGTGAGCAGTTCTTC,CASSRQGAGEQFF
TRBJ2-5,TRBD1,.,TRBV10-3,TGTGCCATCAGTGCGGGACAGCCCCAAGAGACCCAGTACTTC,CAISAGQPQETQYF
TRBJ2-1,.,.,TRBV9,TGTGCCAGCAGCGTAGAGGGTAGCGGTCGAGAGCAGTTCTTC,CASSVEGSGREQFF
TRBJ2-1,.,.,TRBV7-6,TGTGCCAGCAGCTTACAAGGGATGGTAGCAGGGCATGAGCAGTTCTTC,CASSLQGMVAGHEQFF
TRBJ2-1,TRBD2,.,TRBV19,TGTGCCAGTAGTCTTAGCGGGAGCCTTTACAATGAGCAGTTCTTC,CASSLSGSLYNEQFF
TRBJ1-5,TRBD1,.,TRBV6-4,TGTGCCAGCAGACTTACAGGGGAGGGCAATCAGCCCCAGCATTTT,CASRLTGEGNQPQHF
TRBJ2-7,.,.,TRBV11-3,TGTGCCAGCAGCCCCCCCAAGCAGTACTTC,CASSPPKQYF
TRBJ2-7,.,few,TRBV19,TGTGCCTCCTCCCGGGGTTACTACGAGCAGTACTTC,CASSRGYYEQYF
TRBJ1-3,.,few,TRBV5-5,TGTGCCAGCAGCTTCTTCTCTGGAAACACCATATATTTT,CASSFFSGNTIYF
TRBJ2-1,TRBD2,.,TRBV10-2,TGCGCCTGCGGGCGGGGGTGGGCTAGCGGGAGTGATTCCTACAATGAGCAGTTCTTC,CACGRGWASGSDSYNEQFF
TRBJ2-7,.,.,TRBV7-2,TGTGCCAGCAGCTTAGGAGGGGCGGGGCGGCAGTACTTC,CASSLGGAGRQYF
TRBJ2-3,.,.,TRBV18,TGTGCCAGCTCACCACGCGGCGGATCTTCTAGCACAGATACGCAGTATTTT,CASSPRGGSSSTDTQYF
TRBJ2-1,.,.,TRBV10-3,TGTGCCATCAGTAGACTGCGGACTTCGAGCTCCTACAATGAGCAGTTCTTC,CAISRLRTSSSYNEQFF
TRBJ1-3,TRBD1,.,TRBV5-1,TGCGCCAGCAGCTCCACTGGGACAGGGACTGGAAACACCATATATTTT,CASSSTGTGTGNTIYF
TRBJ2-5,.,.,TRBV7-2,TGTGCCAGCAGCCCCGGACACGGCGAGACCCAGTACTTC,CASSPGHGETQYF
TRBJ2-7,TRBD1,.,TRBV5-1,TGCGCCAGCAGCCCGGGGACAGGGATCAACTACGAGCAGTACTTC,CASSPGTGINYEQYF
TRBJ1-1,.,.,TRBV28,TGTGCCAGCAGTTTGAGCTTTATGAACACTGAAGCTTTCTTT,CASSLSFMNTEAFF
TRBJ1-6,TRBD1,once,TRBV6-5,TGTGCCAGCAGTTACGCGGACAGGCGAAATTCACCCCTCCACTTT,CASSYADRRNSPLHF
TRBJ1-1,.,.,TRBV30,TGTGCCTGGAGTGTGGGGGCCGCTGAAGCTTTCTTT,CAWSVGAAEAFF
TRBJ2-3,TRBD2,.,TRBV6-2/TRBV6-3,TGTGCCAGCAGTGGCCGAGGACTAGCGGGAGGCCCAGATACGCAGTATTTT,CASSGRGLAGGPDTQYF
TRBJ2-3,.,.,TRBV27,TGTGCCAGCAGTTTGTTTAGCGGTTACACAGATACGCAGTATTTT,CASSLFSGYTDTQYF
TRBJ1-2,TRBD1,.,TRBV5-6,TGTGCCAGCAGCCCCTCCCGGGACAGGGGGGTCTATGGCTACACCTTC,CASSPSRDRGVYGYTF
TRBJ2-3,TRBD2,.,TRBV5-1,TGCGCCACCCAGGGGCATCCACTAGCGGGCAAGGGTCTCCATGACACAGATACGCAGTATTTT,CATQGHPLAGKGLHDTDTQYF
TRBJ2-1,.,.,TRBV28,TGTGCCAGCAATTCAGGAGGCCTAGCCTACAATGAGCAGTTCTTC,CASNSGGLAYNEQFF
TRBJ2-7,.,.,TRBV28,TGTGCCAGCACAAGGGCGGGCGGATTCTCCTACGAGCAGTACTTC,CASTRAGGFSYEQYF
TRBJ2-5,.,.,TRBV12-5,TGTGCTAGTGGTTTGGAGAGGATGGAGACCCAGTACTTC,CASGLERMETQYF
TRBJ1-2,TRBD1,.,TRBV25-1,TGTGCCAGCAGTGGGGCCGGGGGACAGGGGAACTATGGCTACACCTTC,CASSGAGGQGNYGYTF
TRBJ2-1,.,.,TRBV18,TGTGCCAGCAACACCGGGGCAGGGGTTGAGCAGTTCTTC,CASNTGAGVEQFF
TRBJ1-1,.,.,TRBV24-1,TGTGCCACCAGTGATTTGAAGCAGGGGTCTGAAGCTTTCTTT,CATSDLKQGSEAFF
TRBJ1-5,TRBD1,few,TRBV30,TGTGCCTGTAACGGACAGGGGTTACAGCCCCAGCATTTT,CACNGQGLQPQHF
TRBJ1-1,TRBD1,once,TRBV6-5,TGTGCCAGCATCCGCACAGGGGGCGCGTATGAAGCTTTCTTT,CASIRTGGAYEAFF
TRBJ2-3,.,.,TRBV5-4,TGTGCCAGCAGCCGAGCTGGGGGCGGTAACACAGATACGCAGTATTTT,CASSRAGGGNTDTQYF